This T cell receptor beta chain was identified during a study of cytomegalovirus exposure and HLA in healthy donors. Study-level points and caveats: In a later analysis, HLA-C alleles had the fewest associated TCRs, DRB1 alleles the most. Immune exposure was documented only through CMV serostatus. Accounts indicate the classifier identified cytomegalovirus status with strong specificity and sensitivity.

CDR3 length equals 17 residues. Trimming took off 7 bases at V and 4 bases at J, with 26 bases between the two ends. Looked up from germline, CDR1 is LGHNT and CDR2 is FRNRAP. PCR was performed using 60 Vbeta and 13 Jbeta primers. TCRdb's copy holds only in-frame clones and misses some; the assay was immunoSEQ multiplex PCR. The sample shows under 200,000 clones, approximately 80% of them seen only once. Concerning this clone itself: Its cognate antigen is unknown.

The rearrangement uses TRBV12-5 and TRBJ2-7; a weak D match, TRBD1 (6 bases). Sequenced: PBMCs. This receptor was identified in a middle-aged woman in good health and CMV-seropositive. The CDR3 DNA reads TGTGCTAGTGTCTTTTCGAAGGGGTGGGACACGAATTACGAGCAGTACTTC. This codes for CASVFSKGWDTNYEQYF.